This T cell receptor beta chain was identified in a study of T cell clones after liver transplantation. Study-level background: Subjects received no induction therapy and standard immunosuppression until randomization at 12-24 months post-transplant.

Trimming pared 4 bases from V and 9 bases from J, leaving 19 bases between. The CDR3 extends over 15 amino acids. Per germline, CDR1 MNHEY and CDR2 SVGAGI. Assay: immunoSEQ multiplex PCR; the TCRdb copy retains only in-frame clones and omits some. The table includes tens of thousands of clones, roughly 82% detected once. Sorting of unstimulated PBMCs yielded separate CD3+CD4+ and CD3+CD8+ fractions. The chain carries TRBV6-5 and TRBJ1-5; D is undetermined. The sequence was collected from a human patient who received a liver transplant. Some T cells may arise from the graft donor. Material: CD4+ T cells from blood, obtained just over 45 months after liver transplant. The CDR3, as DNA: TGTGCCAGCAGTTTAGCCGACGCGCCCTCGGGGCCCCAGCATTTT. It is translated as CASSLADAPSGPQHF.